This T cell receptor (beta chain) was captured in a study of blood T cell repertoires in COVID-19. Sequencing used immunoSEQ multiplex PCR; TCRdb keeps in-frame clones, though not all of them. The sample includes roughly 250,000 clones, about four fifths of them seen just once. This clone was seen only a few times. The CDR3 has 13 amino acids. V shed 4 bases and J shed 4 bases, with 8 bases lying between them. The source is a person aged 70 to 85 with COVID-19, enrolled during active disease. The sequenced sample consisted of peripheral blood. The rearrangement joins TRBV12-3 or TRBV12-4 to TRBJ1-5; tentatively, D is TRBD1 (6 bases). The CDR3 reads CASSSQGNQPQHF. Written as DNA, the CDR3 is TGTGCCAGCAGTTCACAGGGAAATCAGCCCCAGCATTTT.